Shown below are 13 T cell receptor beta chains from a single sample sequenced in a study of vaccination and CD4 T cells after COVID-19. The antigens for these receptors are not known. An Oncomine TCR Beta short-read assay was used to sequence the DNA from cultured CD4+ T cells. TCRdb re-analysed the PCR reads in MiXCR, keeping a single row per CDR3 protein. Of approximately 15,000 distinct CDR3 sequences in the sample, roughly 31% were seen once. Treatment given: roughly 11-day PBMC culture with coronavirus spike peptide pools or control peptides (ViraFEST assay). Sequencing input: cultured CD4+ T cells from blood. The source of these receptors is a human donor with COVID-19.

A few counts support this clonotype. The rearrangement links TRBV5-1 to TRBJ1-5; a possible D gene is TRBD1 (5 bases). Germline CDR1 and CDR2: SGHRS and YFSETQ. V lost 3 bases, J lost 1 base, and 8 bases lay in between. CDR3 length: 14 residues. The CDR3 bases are TGCGCCAGCAGCTCAGGGACGAGCAATCAGCCCCAGCATTTT. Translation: CASSSGTSNQPQHF.

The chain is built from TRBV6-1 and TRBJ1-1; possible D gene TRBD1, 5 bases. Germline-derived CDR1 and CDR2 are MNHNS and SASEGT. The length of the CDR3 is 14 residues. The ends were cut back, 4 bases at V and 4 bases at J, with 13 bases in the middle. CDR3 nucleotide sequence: TGTGCCAGCAGTGCGATCGAGGGGAGCACTGAAGCTTTCTTT. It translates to CASSAIEGSTEAFF.

The CDR3 sequence: CASSSRGLTEAFF. The CDR3 coding sequence is TGTGCCAGCAGTAGCAGGGGACTGACTGAAGCTTTCTTT. The V gene is TRBV2, the J gene TRBJ1-1, with D perhaps matching TRBD1 (6 bases). The CDR3 runs 13 residues. V was clipped by 5 bases and J by 5 bases, with 12 bases between them. Germline V gene data show CDR1 as SNHLY and CDR2 as FYNNEI.

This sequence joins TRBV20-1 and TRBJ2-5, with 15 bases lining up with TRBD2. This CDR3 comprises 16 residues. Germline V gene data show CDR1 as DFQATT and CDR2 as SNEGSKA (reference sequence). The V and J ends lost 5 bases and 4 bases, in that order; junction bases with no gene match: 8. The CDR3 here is CSAGSGTSGGRETQYF. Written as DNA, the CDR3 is TGCAGTGCTGGCTCGGGGACTAGCGGGGGGCGAGAGACCCAGTACTTC.

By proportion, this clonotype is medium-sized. The CDR3: CSAGTGGLANYGYTF. The CDR3 DNA reads as TGCAGTGCTGGTACAGGGGGCCTAGCTAACTATGGCTACACCTTC. The chain uses TRBV20-1 and TRBJ1-2; TRBD1 matches 9 bases. The CDR3 is made up of 15 amino acids. Germline trimming cut 5 bases from V and 0 bases from J; bases unmatched to any gene: 7. Germline V gene sequence: CDR1 DFQATT, CDR2 SNEGSKA (reference sequence).

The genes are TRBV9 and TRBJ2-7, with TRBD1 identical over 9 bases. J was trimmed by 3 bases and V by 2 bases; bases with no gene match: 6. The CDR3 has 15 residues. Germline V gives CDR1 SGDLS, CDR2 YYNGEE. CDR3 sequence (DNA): TGTGCCAGCAGCGTGTCATGGACAGGGGACTACGAGCAGTACTTC. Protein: CASSVSWTGDYEQYF.

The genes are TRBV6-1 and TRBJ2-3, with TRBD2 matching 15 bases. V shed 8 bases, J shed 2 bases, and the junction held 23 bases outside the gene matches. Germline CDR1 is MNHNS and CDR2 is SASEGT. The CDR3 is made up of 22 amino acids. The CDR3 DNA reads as TGTGCCAGCGACAGGTCTCCGCAGGGACTAGCGGGGGGTTTCAATAACACAGATACGCAGTATTTT. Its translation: CASDRSPQGLAGGFNNTDTQYF.

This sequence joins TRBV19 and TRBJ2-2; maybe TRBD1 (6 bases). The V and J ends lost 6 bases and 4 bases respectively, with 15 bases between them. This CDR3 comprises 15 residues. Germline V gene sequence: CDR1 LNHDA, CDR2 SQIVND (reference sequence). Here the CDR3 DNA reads TGTGCCAGTAGGGGAAACAGGGATGGCACCGGGGAGCTGTTTTTT. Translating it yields CASRGNRDGTGELFF.

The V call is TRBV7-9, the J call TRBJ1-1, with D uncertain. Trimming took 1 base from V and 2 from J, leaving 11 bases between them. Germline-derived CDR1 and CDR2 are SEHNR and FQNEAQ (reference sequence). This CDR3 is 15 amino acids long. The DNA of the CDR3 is TGTGCCAGCAGCTTAGGGTTAGGGCGAAACACTGAAGCTTTCTTT. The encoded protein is CASSLGLGRNTEAFF.

This CDR3 is CASNSGTGGQGYTF. CDR3 nucleotides: TGTGCCAGCAACTCCGGGACAGGGGGTCAGGGCTACACCTTC. This chain joins TRBV7-9 and TRBJ1-2, with 11 bases identical to TRBD1. CDR1 is SEHNR and CDR2 is FQNEAQ in the germline V gene (reference sequence). V lost 7 bases and J lost 8; bases outside the gene matches: 9. There are 14 residues in the CDR3.

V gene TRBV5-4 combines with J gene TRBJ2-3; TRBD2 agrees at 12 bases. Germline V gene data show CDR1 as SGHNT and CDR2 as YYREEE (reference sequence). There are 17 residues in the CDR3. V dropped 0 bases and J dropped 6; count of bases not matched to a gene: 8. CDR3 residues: CASSLGSSGGAPDTQYF. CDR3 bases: TGTGCCAGCAGCTTGGGGTCTAGCGGGGGGGCCCCGGATACGCAGTATTTT.

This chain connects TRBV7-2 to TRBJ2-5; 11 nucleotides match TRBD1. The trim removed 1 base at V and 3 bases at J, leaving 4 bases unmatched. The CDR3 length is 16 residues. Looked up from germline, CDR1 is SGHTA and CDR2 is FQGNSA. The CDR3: CASSLGGQGAKETQYF. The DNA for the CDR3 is TGTGCCAGCAGCTTAGGAGGACAGGGGGCGAAAGAGACCCAGTACTTC.

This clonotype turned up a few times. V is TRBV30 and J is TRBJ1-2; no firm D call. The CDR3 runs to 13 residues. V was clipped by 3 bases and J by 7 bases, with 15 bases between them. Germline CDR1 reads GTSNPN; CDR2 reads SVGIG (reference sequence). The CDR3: CAWSLLGASGYTF. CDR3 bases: TGTGCCTGGAGCCTCCTGGGCGCTAGTGGCTACACCTTC.